A single sample gave rise to the 29 T cell receptor beta chains below, sequenced in a study of T cells in Graves' hyperthyroidism and ophthalmopathy. TCR beta CDR3 sequences were amplified from RNA transcripts. Primed by the HTBI set, a first-round RT-PCR was run on the TCR CDR3. MiXCR, run by TCRdb on the multiplex PCR reads, gives a single entry per CDR3 protein. Among about 710,000 distinct CDR3 sequences listed, 16% were seen once. Material: blood. The receptors originated from a man aged 18 to 29 with Graves' hyperthyroidism.

The chain joins TRBV2 to TRBJ1-4; no firm D call. The CDR3 has 18 amino acids. The V end lost 1 base, the J end lost 0 bases, and 15 bases lay between the germline ends. Germline loops: CDR1 SNHLY, CDR2 FYNNEI. CDR3 protein: CASSEVIFIVATNEKLFF. Written as DNA, the CDR3 is TGTGCCAGCAGTGAAGTGATCTTCATCGTTGCAACTAATGAAAAACTGTTTTTT. The variable domain in full, with the rest retrieved from reference TRBV2 and TRBJ1-4, is EPEVTQTPSHQVTQMGQEVILRCVPISNHLYFYWYRQILGQKVEFLVSFYNNEISEKSEIFDDQFSVERPDGSNFTLKIRSTKLEDSAMYFCASSEVIFIVATNEKLFFGSGTQLSVL.

Concerning this clonotype itself: One end of the junction varies from germline; a read error may be responsible. The V gene is TRBV6-6, the J gene TRBJ2-7; D unresolved. This CDR3 is 16 amino acids long. Germline V gene sequence: CDR1 MNHNY, CDR2 SVGAGI (reference sequence). This CDR3 is CASSHSISIGTYEQYF. CDR3 DNA sequence: TGTGCCAGCAGTCACTCGATCTCGATCGGCACCTACGAGCAGTACTTC.

With respect to this clonotype: At one end, the junction sequence differs from germline, possibly due to a read error. The chain is built from TRBV6-5 and TRBJ1-5, with TRBD1 matching 9 bases. This CDR3 contains 15 residues. Germline CDR1 reads MNHEY; CDR2 reads SVGAGI. The DNA for the CDR3 is TGTACCAGCAGTTATACAGGGGGCGCCAATCAGCCCCAGCATTTT. Its translation is CTSSYTGGANQPQHF.

The V and J genes are TRBV27 and TRBJ1-1; TRBD1 matches at 7 bases. This CDR3 spans 13 amino acids. Losses at the gene ends were 4 bases for V and 9 bases for J; bases not matched to a gene: 8. From germline, CDR1 is MNHEY and CDR2 SMNVEV (reference sequence). The CDR3, as DNA: TGTGCCAGCAGTTCTCGACAGGGTTGGCAAGCTTTCTTT. This codes for CASSSRQGWQAFF.

As concerns this clonotype: A much larger clone lies a single base off, so this may be a read error. This chain connects TRBV14 to TRBJ2-3; a possible D gene is TRBD2 (5 bases). This CDR3 has 17 residues. CDR1 is SGHDN, CDR2 FVKESK, per germline. Trimming cost V 1 base and J 4 bases, with 18 bases left between them. Here the CDR3 reads CASSQAPFSVAPDTQYF. The CDR3 DNA follows: TGTGCCAGCAGCCAAGCACCGTTTAGCGTAGCCCCAGATACGCAGTATTTT.

This clonotype was observed many times. CDR3 DNA: TGTGCCAGCAGCACGGGTAACACTGAAGCTTTCTTT. Translating gives CASSTGNTEAFF. The chain combines TRBV6-1 with TRBJ1-1; no definite D call. Trimming left V 6 bases short and J 2 bases short, with 7 bases between. This CDR3 spans 12 amino acids. The germline gives CDR1 MNHNS, CDR2 SASEGT.

In its sample, this clonotype was seen a few times. V and J are TRBV29-1 and TRBJ2-1; D assignment may be TRBD1 or TRBD2 (5 bases each). CDR1 is SQVTM and CDR2 is ANQGSEA in the germline V gene. V lost 4 bases and J lost 1, with 14 bases in between. The CDR3 is made up of 15 amino acids. CDR3 nucleotides: TGCAGCGTTGGAAATGGGGGTAGTTCCTACAATGAGCAGTTCTTC. Amino acid sequence: CSVGNGGSSYNEQFF.

There are a few counts of this clonotype. The chain carries TRBV24-1 and TRBJ2-1; the match to TRBD2 covers 7 bases. The germline CDR1 and CDR2 sequences are KGHDR and SFDVKD. V dropped 3 bases and J dropped 4; count of bases not matched to a gene: 11. The CDR3 has 17 residues. In DNA, the CDR3 is TGTGCCACCAGTGATCCGGTTCAAGGGACTACATACAATGAGCAGTTCTTC. It specifies CATSDPVQGTTYNEQFF.

The V call is TRBV7-9, the J call TRBJ2-3; D perhaps matches TRBD1 (6 bases). The CDR3 contains 14 residues. Germline loops: CDR1 SEHNR, CDR2 FQNEAQ (reference sequence). V was cut by 3 bases and J by 4 bases, with 11 bases left in between. The CDR3 here is CASSLPRGPDTQYF. CDR3 nucleotide sequence: TGTGCCAGCAGCTTGCCCAGGGGCCCAGATACGCAGTATTTT.

This chain joins TRBV28 and TRBJ1-2, with D perhaps TRBD1 (6 bases). CDR1 and CDR2 (germline): MDHEN, SYDVKM. Between the trimmed V and J ends, which lost 2 bases and 2 bases, there was a span of 15 bases. This CDR3 region has 16 residues. The CDR3 bases are TGTGCCAGCAGTTTAGCCAGGGGAACAGAAAACTATGGCTACACCTTC. It specifies CASSLARGTENYGYTF.

Ten or more counts support this clonotype. The rearrangement joins TRBV12-3 or TRBV12-4 to TRBJ2-5; TRBD1 agrees at 8 bases. CDR3 length: 20 residues. The V gene end was trimmed by 3 bases and the J gene end by 3 bases; junction bases not matched to a gene: 21. The CDR3 region is CASSFHLIDVADRAKETQYF. The CDR3 DNA follows: TGTGCCAGCAGTTTCCACCTAATTGACGTTGCGGACAGGGCGAAAGAGACCCAGTACTTC.

This clonotype turned up a few times. The gene calls are TRBV4-1 and TRBJ2-3; TRBD1 aligns across 7 bases. The germline gives CDR1 MGHRA, CDR2 YSYEKL. The CDR3 is 17 residues long. The trim removed 2 bases at V and 0 bases at J, leaving 8 bases unmatched. CDR3 loop: CASSQRSTGASTDTQYF. DNA for the CDR3: TGCGCCAGCAGCCAACGGAGTACAGGGGCCAGCACAGATACGCAGTATTTT.

In DNA form, the CDR3 reads TGTGCCAGCAGGCCGGGGGCTCACGGGGAGCTGTTTTTT. The encoded protein is CASRPGAHGELFF. The chain joins TRBV12-3 or TRBV12-4 to TRBJ2-2; D tentatively reads TRBD1 or TRBD2 (6 bases each). This CDR3 region has 13 residues. The V end lost 6 bases, the J end lost 7 bases, and 12 bases lay between the germline ends.

The sample holds a few counts of this clonotype. The junction departs from germline at one end; a sequencing error may be responsible. The V and J genes are TRBV5-1 and TRBJ2-5; D possibly matches TRBD1 or TRBD2 (7 bases each). This CDR3 is 15 amino acids long. Germline V lookup: CDR1 SGHRS, CDR2 YFSETQ. CDR3 sequence (DNA): TGCGCCAGCAGCCTCCAGGGGGGGGTCCAAGAGGCCCAGTACTTC. Translating gives CASSLQGGVQEAQYF.

In its sample, this clonotype was seen many times. The rearrangement uses TRBV11-1 and TRBJ2-7; 7 nucleotides agree with TRBD2. CDR3 length equals 15 residues. Germline V CDR1 and CDR2: SGHAT, FQDESV (reference sequence). V shed 4 bases, J shed 5 bases, and the junction held 11 bases outside the gene matches. This CDR3 is CASSYDAGDLNEQYF. CDR3 coding DNA: TGTGCCAGCAGCTACGACGCGGGGGACCTAAACGAGCAGTACTTC.

This clonotype occurred a few times. The chain uses TRBV19 and TRBJ1-5, with 7 nucleotides matching TRBD1. The V gene's germline CDR1 is LNHDA and CDR2 SQIVND (reference sequence). V lost 8 bases and J lost 0; bases outside the gene matches: 7. This CDR3 region has 15 residues. CDR3 nucleotides: TGTGCCAGTCGGGACAGACCATATAGCAATCAGCCCCAGCATTTT. This gives the protein CASRDRPYSNQPQHF.

This clonotype occurred many times. CDR3: CASSFRLAGGTQYF. DNA for the CDR3: TGTGCCAGCAGTTTCCGTCTAGCGGGCGGTACGCAGTATTTT. The gene calls are TRBV28 and TRBJ2-3, with 8 bases fitting TRBD2. V was clipped by 3 bases and J by 8 bases; unmatched bases: 7. This CDR3 contains 14 residues. Germline V CDR1 and CDR2: MDHEN, SYDVKM.

The chain employs TRBV11-1 and TRBJ2-6; D not certain. CDR1 is SGHAT and CDR2 is FQDESV in the germline V gene (reference sequence). The CDR3 runs to 15 residues. Trimming stripped 5 bases from V and 4 bases from J, with 12 bases between. The CDR3 coding sequence is TGTGCCAGCAGCCCCTTCCCAGCCGGGGCCAACGTCCTGACTTTC. Translated, it gives CASSPFPAGANVLTF.

Comments on this clonotype: A read error may be the cause here, since a much bigger clone is one base away. V gene TRBV28 combines with J gene TRBJ2-7; possibly TRBD1 for D (6 bases). The CDR3 sequence is 13 residues long. Germline V CDR1 and CDR2: MDHEN, SYDVKM. The CDR3 nucleotides are TGTGCCGGCAGTTCTTCCGACAGGACCGAGCAGTACTTC. This translates into CAGSSSDRTEQYF.

V usage is TRBV7-2 and J usage is TRBJ2-7, with 10 bases aligning to TRBD2. The V gene end was trimmed by 5 bases and the J gene end by 4 bases; junction bases not matched to a gene: 8. Germline CDR1 is SGHTA and CDR2 is FQGNSA. The CDR3 loop spans 15 amino acids. CDR3 sequence: CASSPLAGGMYEQYF. CDR3 in DNA: TGTGCCAGCAGCCCCTTAGCGGGAGGAATGTACGAGCAGTACTTC.

This clonotype was recorded at least ten times. The chain combines TRBV20-1 with TRBJ2-7, with a weak D call TRBD2 (5 bases). Looked up from germline, CDR1 is DFQATT and CDR2 is SNEGSKA (reference sequence). The CDR3 is made up of 12 amino acids. V lost 6 bases and J 2 bases, leaving 11 bases between the germline ends. CDR3 DNA sequence: TGCAGTGCCTACGCGGGCACCTACGAGCAGTACTTC. Translated, it gives CSAYAGTYEQYF.

A few counts support this clonotype. CDR3: CASSVQGAQHNEQFF. The CDR3, as DNA: TGTGCCAGTAGTGTACAGGGGGCTCAGCACAATGAGCAGTTCTTC. The rearrangement links TRBV19 to TRBJ2-1, with TRBD1 matching 9 bases. Losses at the gene ends were 5 bases for V and 5 bases for J; bases not matched to a gene: 7. Germline assignment: CDR1 LNHDA and CDR2 SQIVND (reference sequence). The CDR3 is 15 residues long.

This rearrangement joins TRBV10-3 to TRBJ2-3, with 9 nucleotides matching TRBD1. V dropped 3 bases and J dropped 0; count of bases not matched to a gene: 16. Germline CDR1 is ENHRY and CDR2 is SYGVKD. CDR3 size: 20 residues. CDR3 sequence: CAISDPTGTGSSFSTDTQYF. CDR3 sequence (DNA): TGTGCCATCAGTGACCCGACCGGGACAGGGTCCTCCTTTAGCACAGATACGCAGTATTTT.

The V gene is TRBV29-1, the J gene TRBJ2-2; D call uncertain. Germline V gives CDR1 SQVTM, CDR2 ANQGSEA. V shed 6 bases and J shed 9 bases, with 17 bases lying between them. This CDR3 has 13 residues. CDR3 amino acids: CSVLGPPSRELFF. The CDR3 nucleotides read TGCAGCGTCTTAGGACCACCAAGCCGGGAGCTGTTTTTT.

V and J are TRBV10-3 and TRBJ2-1; D unresolved. With 10 bases removed from V and 4 bases from J, the gap between germline ends came to 17 bases. Looked up from germline, CDR1 is ENHRY and CDR2 is SYGVKD. The CDR3 consists of 14 residues. The CDR3 loop is CATRRAGEYNEQFF. The CDR3 coding sequence is TGTGCCACCAGAAGGGCAGGCGAATACAATGAGCAGTTCTTC.

This clonotype was detected many times. The chain uses TRBV20-1 and TRBJ2-1; 15 bases are a match to TRBD2. The CDR3 covers 17 residues. Germline values: CDR1 DFQATT, CDR2 SNEGSKA (reference sequence). The V segment lost 1 base and the J segment 4 bases; nucleotides outside the gene matches: 5. CDR3 in DNA: TGCAGTGCTAGAGGGACTAGCGGGAGGGGGGCTTACAATGAGCAGTTCTTC. Protein sequence: CSARGTSGRGAYNEQFF.

The gene calls are TRBV10-3 and TRBJ1-5; a possible D gene is TRBD1 (5 bases). There are 14 residues in the CDR3. V was trimmed by 5 bases and J by 2 bases, leaving 10 bases between them. From germline, CDR1 is ENHRY and CDR2 SYGVKD. CDR3 amino acids: CAISPVGRNQPQHF. The CDR3 bases are TGTGCCATCAGTCCAGTGGGGCGCAATCAGCCCCAGCATTTT.

This chain links TRBV20-1 with TRBJ1-5; D gene unclear. Deletions cut 3 bases from V and 0 bases from J, with 9 bases between. Germline assignment: CDR1 DFQATT and CDR2 SNEGSKA (reference sequence). The CDR3 spans 14 residues. The CDR3: CSASEGYSNQPQHF. CDR3 DNA sequence: TGCAGTGCTAGTGAGGGATATAGCAATCAGCCCCAGCATTTT.

This clonotype was seen repeatedly, ten times or more. V gene TRBV18 combines with J gene TRBJ2-2; 9 bases align to TRBD1. The CDR3 sequence is 15 residues long. V lost 8 bases to trimming and J lost 4 bases; unmatched junction nucleotides: 8. Germline loops: CDR1 KGHSH, CDR2 LQKENI. The CDR3 here is CASGSQGAVTGELFF. CDR3 bases: TGTGCCAGCGGCTCACAGGGGGCTGTCACCGGGGAGCTGTTTTTT.